The 10 T cell receptor beta chains presented below share a single source sample, sequenced in a study of cytomegalovirus exposure and HLA in healthy donors. The PCR ran on 60 Vbeta and 13 Jbeta primers. The protocol was immunoSEQ multiplex PCR, while the TCRdb copy is restricted to in-frame clones and leaves out a portion. The sample has approximately 100,000 clones; 74% are singletons. The specimen was PBMCs. These receptors originate from a man between 45 and 60 years old in good health and CMV-seropositive.

CDR3 in amino acids: CASSNSNRFQETQYF. Here the CDR3 DNA reads TGTGCCAGCAGTAATTCAAACAGGTTCCAAGAGACCCAGTACTTC. The V gene is TRBV2, the J gene TRBJ2-5, with a tentative D call TRBD1 (5 bases). This CDR3 region has 15 residues. CDR1 and CDR2 from the germline V gene are SNHLY and FYNNEI. V lost 5 bases, J lost 1 base, and 14 bases lay in between.

The V call is TRBV7-8, the J call TRBJ1-1; D not certain. From germline, CDR1 is SGHVS and CDR2 FQNEAQ. The germline V and J ends were trimmed by 6 bases and 0 bases, with 14 bases remaining between them. CDR3 length: 15 amino acids. The CDR3 reads CASSFARIMNTEAFF. CDR3 DNA sequence: TGTGCCAGCAGTTTTGCCAGAATCATGAACACTGAAGCTTTCTTT. Full variable domain (missing parts from reference TRBV7-8 and TRBJ1-1): GAGVSQSPRYKVAKRGQDVALRCDPISGHVSLFWYQQALGQGPEFLTYFQNEAQLDKSGLPSDRFFAERPEGSVSTLKIQRTQQEDSAVYLCASSFARIMNTEAFFGQGTRLTVV.

The CDR3 DNA is TGTGCCAGCAACCCCGGACTGAGGGACGAGCAGTACTTC. Residues: CASNPGLRDEQYF. The chain recombines TRBV7-8 with TRBJ2-7; possibly TRBD2 for D (5 bases). The V gene lost 7 bases and the J gene lost 5 bases, with 15 bases spanning the gap. In germline, CDR1 is SGHVS, CDR2 FQNEAQ. The CDR3 contains 13 residues.

This chain connects TRBV27 to TRBJ2-5; 7 bases map to TRBD1. V shed 6 bases, J shed 3 bases, and the junction held 10 bases outside the gene matches. CDR1 is MNHEY and CDR2 is SMNVEV in the germline V gene (reference sequence). This CDR3 comprises 15 residues. The CDR3 spells CASRDPRQGEETQYF. For the CDR3, the DNA is TGTGCCAGCAGGGATCCTAGACAGGGTGAAGAGACCCAGTACTTC.

This chain joins TRBV5-1 and TRBJ1-2, with TRBD1 identical over 10 bases. Germline assignment: CDR1 SGHRS and CDR2 YFSETQ. The CDR3 runs to 15 residues. With V trimmed by 4 bases and J by 2 bases, 5 bases remained unmatched. The CDR3 coding sequence is TGCGCCAGCAGCGAGACAGGGGGCGACAACTATGGCTACACCTTC. Translation gives CASSETGGDNYGYTF.

The V gene is TRBV5-4, the J gene TRBJ1-2; 11 bases map to TRBD1. Germline CDR1 reads SGHNT; CDR2 reads YYREEE (reference sequence). The length of the CDR3 is 16 residues. V dropped 5 bases and J dropped 0; count of bases not matched to a gene: 6. The DNA of the CDR3 is TGTGCCAGCAGACAAGGGACAGGGGGATCTAACTATGGCTACACCTTC. It encodes CASRQGTGGSNYGYTF.

The rearrangement uses TRBV9 and TRBJ1-3; D call uncertain. The CDR3 contains 16 residues. V lost 0 bases to trimming and J lost 0 bases, with 10 bases between them. Germline V lookup: CDR1 SGDLS, CDR2 YYNGEE. CDR3 amino acids: CASSVDRGSSGNTIYF. As DNA, the CDR3 is TGTGCCAGCAGCGTAGATCGGGGTAGCTCTGGAAACACCATATATTTT.

This chain connects TRBV29-1 to TRBJ2-7; 10 positions match TRBD1. This CDR3 spans 12 amino acids. Germline V CDR1 and CDR2: SQVTM, ANQGSEA. Trimming removed 8 bases from V and 3 bases from J; junction bases left unmatched: 4. Here the CDR3 DNA reads TGCAGCATCCGGGACAGGGGCTACGAGCAGTACTTC. Its protein is CSIRDRGYEQYF.

V usage is TRBV6-1 and J usage is TRBJ2-7; D unresolved. CDR3 length: 13 residues. Trimming removed 2 bases at V and 3 bases at J, with 8 bases between. Germline V gene sequence: CDR1 MNHNS, CDR2 SASEGT. CDR3 loop: CASSEFQIYEQYF. The CDR3, as DNA: TGTGCCAGCAGTGAATTTCAGATCTACGAGCAGTACTTC.

This clone came up a few times. The V and J genes are TRBV27 and TRBJ1-1; 8 bases align to TRBD1. V was pared by 3 bases and J by 3 bases, with 9 bases of the junction left unmatched. The CDR3 contains 16 residues. Germline CDR1 is MNHEY and CDR2 is SMNVEV (reference sequence). The CDR3 sequence: CASSFLTRGLYTEAFF. CDR3 sequence (DNA): TGTGCCAGCAGTTTCCTCACCAGGGGGCTTTACACTGAAGCTTTCTTT.